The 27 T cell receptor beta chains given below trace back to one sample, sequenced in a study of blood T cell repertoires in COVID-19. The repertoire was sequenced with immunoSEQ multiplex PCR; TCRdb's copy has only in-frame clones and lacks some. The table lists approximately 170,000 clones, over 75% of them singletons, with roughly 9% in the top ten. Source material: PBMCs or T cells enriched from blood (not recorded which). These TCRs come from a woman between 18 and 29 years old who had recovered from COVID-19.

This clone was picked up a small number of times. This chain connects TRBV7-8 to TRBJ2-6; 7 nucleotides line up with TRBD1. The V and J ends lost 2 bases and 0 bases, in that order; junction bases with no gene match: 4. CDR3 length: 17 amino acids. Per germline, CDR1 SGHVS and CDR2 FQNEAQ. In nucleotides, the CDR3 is TGTGCCAGCAGCTTAAGGGGGCTCCTCTCTGGGGCCAACGTCCTGACTTTC. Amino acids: CASSLRGLLSGANVLTF.

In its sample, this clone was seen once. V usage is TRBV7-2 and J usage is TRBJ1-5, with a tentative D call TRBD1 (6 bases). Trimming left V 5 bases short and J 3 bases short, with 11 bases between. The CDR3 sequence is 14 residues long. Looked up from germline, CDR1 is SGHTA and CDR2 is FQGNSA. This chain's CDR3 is CASSPGQYNQPQHF. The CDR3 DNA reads TGTGCCAGCAGCCCCGGACAGTACAATCAGCCCCAGCATTTT.

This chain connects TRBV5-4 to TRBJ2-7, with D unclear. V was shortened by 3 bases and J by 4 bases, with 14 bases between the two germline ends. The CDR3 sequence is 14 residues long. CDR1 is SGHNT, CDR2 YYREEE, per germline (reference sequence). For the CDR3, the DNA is TGTGCCAGCAGCTCCCTGACTGGCAGATACGAGCAGTACTTC. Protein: CASSSLTGRYEQYF.

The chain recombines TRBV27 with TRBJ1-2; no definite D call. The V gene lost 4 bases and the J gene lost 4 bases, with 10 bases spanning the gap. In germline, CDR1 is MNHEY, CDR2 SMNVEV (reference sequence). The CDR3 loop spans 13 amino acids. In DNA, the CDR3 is TGTGCCAGCAGTTCTACGTTCCTCTATGGCTACACCTTC. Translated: CASSSTFLYGYTF.

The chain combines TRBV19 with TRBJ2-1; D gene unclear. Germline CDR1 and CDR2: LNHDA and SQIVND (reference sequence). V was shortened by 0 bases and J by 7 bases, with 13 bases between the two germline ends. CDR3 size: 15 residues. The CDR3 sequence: CASSIEELPRNEQFF. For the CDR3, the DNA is TGTGCCAGTAGTATAGAGGAGCTCCCTCGGAATGAGCAGTTCTTC.

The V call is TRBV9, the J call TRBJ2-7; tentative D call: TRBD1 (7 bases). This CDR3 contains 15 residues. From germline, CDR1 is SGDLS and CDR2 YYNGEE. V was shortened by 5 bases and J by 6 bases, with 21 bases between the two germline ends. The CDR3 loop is CASSPEGGPEGEQYF. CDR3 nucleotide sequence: TGTGCCAGCAGTCCGGAAGGGGGCCCGGAGGGCGAGCAGTACTTC.

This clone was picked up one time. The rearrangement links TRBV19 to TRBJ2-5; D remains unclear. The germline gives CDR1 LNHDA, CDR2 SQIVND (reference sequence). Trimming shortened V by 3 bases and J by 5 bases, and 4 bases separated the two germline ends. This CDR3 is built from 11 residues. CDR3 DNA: TGTGCCAGTAGTATTGCGGAGACCCAGTACTTC. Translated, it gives CASSIAETQYF.

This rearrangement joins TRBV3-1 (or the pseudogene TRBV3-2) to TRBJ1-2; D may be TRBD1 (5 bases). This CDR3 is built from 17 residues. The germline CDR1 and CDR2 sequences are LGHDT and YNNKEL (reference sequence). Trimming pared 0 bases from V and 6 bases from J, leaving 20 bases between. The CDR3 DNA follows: TGTGCCAGCAGCCAAGATCTTAGAGGACGGGGGGTCGATGGCTACACCTTC. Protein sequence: CASSQDLRGRGVDGYTF.

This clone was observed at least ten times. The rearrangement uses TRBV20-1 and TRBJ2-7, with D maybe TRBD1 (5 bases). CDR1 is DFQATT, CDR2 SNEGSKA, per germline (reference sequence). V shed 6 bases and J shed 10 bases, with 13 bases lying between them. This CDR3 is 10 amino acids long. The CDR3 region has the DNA TGCAGTGCCCCCGACAGCAGACAGTACTTC. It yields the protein CSAPDSRQYF.

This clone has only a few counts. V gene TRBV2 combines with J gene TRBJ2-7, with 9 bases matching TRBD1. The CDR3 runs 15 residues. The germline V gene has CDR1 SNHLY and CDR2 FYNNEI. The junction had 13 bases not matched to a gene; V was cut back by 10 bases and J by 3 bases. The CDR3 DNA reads TGTGCCACCCTAGGCCCCGGGACAGGGCACTACGAGCAGTACTTC. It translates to CATLGPGTGHYEQYF.

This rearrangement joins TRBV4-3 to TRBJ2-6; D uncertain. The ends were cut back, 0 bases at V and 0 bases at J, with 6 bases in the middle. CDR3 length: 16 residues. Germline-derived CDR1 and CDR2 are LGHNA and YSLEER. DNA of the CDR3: TGCGCCAGCAGCCAAGACGTCGGCTCTGGGGCCAACGTCCTGACTTTC. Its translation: CASSQDVGSGANVLTF.

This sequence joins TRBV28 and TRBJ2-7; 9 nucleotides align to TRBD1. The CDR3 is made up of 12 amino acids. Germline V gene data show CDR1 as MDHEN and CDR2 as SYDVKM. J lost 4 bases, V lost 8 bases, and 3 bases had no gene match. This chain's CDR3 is CASRTGEYEQYF. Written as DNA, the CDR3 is TGTGCCAGCCGGACAGGGGAGTACGAGCAGTACTTC.

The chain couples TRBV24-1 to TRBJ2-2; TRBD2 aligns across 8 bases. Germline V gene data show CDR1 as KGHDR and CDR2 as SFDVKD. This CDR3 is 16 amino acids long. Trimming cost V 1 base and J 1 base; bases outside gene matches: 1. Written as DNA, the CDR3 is TGTGCCACCAGTGATTTAACTAGCGGGAACACCGGGGAGCTGTTTTTT. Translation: CATSDLTSGNTGELFF.

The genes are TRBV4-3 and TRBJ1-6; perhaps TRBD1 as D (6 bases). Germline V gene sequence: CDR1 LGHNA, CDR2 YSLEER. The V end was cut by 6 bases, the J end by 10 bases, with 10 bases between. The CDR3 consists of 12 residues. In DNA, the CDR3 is TGCGCCAGCAGTCAGGGGCGGTCACCCCTCCACTTT. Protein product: CASSQGRSPLHF.

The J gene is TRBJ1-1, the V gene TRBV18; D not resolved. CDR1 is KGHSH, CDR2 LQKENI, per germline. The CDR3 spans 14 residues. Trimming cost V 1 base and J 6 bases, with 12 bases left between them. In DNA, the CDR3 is TGTGCCAGCTCACCACGGCTTGGGAGGCCTGAAGCTTTCTTT. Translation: CASSPRLGRPEAFF.

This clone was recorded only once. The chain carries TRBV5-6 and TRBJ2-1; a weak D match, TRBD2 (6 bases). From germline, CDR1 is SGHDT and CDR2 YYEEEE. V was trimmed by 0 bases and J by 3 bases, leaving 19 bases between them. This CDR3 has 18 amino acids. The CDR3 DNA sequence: TGTGCCAGCAGCTTGGGGCTATATGCGGGAATGGGCTACAATGAGCAGTTCTTC. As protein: CASSLGLYAGMGYNEQFF.

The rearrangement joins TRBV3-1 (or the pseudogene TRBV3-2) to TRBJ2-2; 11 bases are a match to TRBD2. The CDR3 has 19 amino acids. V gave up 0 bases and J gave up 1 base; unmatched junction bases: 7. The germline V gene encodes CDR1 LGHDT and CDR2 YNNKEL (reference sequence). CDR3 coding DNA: TGTGCCAGCAGCCAAGATAGGGGGGGGACTAGCGGGAACACCGGGGAGCTGTTTTTT. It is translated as CASSQDRGGTSGNTGELFF.

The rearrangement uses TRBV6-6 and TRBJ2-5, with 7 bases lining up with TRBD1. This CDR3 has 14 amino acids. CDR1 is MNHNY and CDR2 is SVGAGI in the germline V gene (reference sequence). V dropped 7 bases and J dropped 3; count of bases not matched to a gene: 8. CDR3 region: CASIEGATEETQYF. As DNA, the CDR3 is TGTGCCAGCATAGAGGGGGCGACGGAAGAGACCCAGTACTTC.

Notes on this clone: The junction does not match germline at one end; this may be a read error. CDR3 nucleotides: TGTGCCAGCAGTATATCGACAGACACTGAAGCTTTCTTT. Translating it yields CASSISTDTEAFF. The V and J genes are TRBV27 and TRBJ1-1; TRBD1 might be the D (5 bases). CDR1 is MNHEY and CDR2 is SMNVEV in the germline V gene (reference sequence). The CDR3 runs 13 residues.

The CDR3 region has the DNA TGTGCCAGCAGCAAAACGGGGAGGGGAAGCAATGAGCAGTTCTTC. This gives the protein CASSKTGRGSNEQFF. The chain carries TRBV11-2 and TRBJ2-1; 7 bases align to TRBD2. Germline loops: CDR1 SGHAT, CDR2 FQNNGV. The CDR3 totals 15 residues. V was clipped by 5 bases and J by 6 bases; unmatched bases: 10.

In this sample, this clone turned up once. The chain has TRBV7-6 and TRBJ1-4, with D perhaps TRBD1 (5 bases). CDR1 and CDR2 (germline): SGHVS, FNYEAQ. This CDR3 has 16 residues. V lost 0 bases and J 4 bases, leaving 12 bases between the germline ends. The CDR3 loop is CASSLAFGGINEKLFF. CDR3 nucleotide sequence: TGTGCCAGCAGCTTAGCGTTCGGGGGAATTAATGAAAAACTGTTTTTT.

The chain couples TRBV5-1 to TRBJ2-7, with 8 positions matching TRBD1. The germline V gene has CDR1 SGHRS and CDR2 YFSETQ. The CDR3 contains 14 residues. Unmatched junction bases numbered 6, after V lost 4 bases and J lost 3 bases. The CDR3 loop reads CASSPGQGIYEQYF. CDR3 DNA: TGCGCCAGCAGCCCAGGACAGGGCATCTACGAGCAGTACTTC.

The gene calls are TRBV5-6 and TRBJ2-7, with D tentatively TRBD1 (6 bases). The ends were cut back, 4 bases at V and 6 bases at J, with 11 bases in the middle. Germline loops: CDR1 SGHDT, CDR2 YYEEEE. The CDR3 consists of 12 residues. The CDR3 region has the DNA TGTGCCAGCAGCGCCGGGACACCCGAGCAGTACTTC. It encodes CASSAGTPEQYF.

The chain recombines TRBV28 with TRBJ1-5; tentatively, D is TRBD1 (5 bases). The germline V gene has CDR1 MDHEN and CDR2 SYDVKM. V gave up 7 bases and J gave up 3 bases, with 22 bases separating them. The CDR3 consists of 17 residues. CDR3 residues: CASTQVSGGSLNQPQHF. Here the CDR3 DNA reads TGTGCCAGCACACAGGTTTCGGGAGGGTCCCTCAATCAGCCCCAGCATTTT.

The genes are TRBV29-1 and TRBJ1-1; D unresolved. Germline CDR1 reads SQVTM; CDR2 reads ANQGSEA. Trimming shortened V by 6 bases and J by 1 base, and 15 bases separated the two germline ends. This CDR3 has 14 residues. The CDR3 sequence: CSVTPRLTNTEAFF. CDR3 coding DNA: TGCAGCGTGACCCCTAGGCTGACGAACACTGAAGCTTTCTTT.

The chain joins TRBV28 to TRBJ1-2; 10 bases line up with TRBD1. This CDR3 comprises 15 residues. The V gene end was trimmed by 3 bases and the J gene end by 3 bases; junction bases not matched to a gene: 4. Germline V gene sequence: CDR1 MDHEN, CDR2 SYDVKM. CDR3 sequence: CASSLTGGAHYGYTF. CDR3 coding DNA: TGTGCCAGCAGTTTGACAGGGGGCGCCCACTATGGCTACACCTTC.

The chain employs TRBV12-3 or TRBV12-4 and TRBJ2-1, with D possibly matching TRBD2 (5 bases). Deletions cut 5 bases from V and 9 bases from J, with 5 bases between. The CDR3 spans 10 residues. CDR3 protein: CASSRGEQFF. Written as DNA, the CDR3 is TGTGCCAGCAGTCGGGGTGAGCAGTTCTTC.